The 17 T cell receptor beta chains given below trace back to one sample, sequenced in a study of control samples from healthy donors and cancer patients. Some clones are missing from TCRdb's copy, which holds only in-frame ones; the method was immunoSEQ multiplex PCR. The repertoire holds tens of thousands of clones, with about 88% as singletons. Sequenced input: blood. All receptors come from an older woman in good health.

This clone appeared a single time. CDR3 coding DNA: TGTGCCAGTAGTCGAAGGGACGGCAACTATGGCTACACCTTC. Encoded protein: CASSRRDGNYGYTF. The chain carries TRBV19 and TRBJ1-2, with D possibly being TRBD1 (5 bases). Germline CDR1 LNHDA, CDR2 SQIVND (reference sequence). Trimming pared 5 bases from V and 2 bases from J, leaving 12 bases between. The CDR3 spans 14 residues.

This chain connects TRBV23-1 to TRBJ1-2; 7 bases are a match to TRBD1. TRBV23-1 is given ORF status, its function remaining uncertain. CDR3 length: 15 residues. V was pared by 2 bases and J by 4 bases, with 7 bases of the junction left unmatched. The DNA of the CDR3 is TGCGCCAGCAGTCAAGGGAGCTCAGGGGGCTATGGCTACACCTTC. Its protein product is CASSQGSSGGYGYTF.

CDR3 in amino acids: CASSPATGANVLTF. The CDR3 DNA reads as TGTGCCAGCTCACCGGCCACTGGGGCCAACGTCCTGACTTTC. This chain links TRBV18 with TRBJ2-6; D call uncertain. V lost 3 bases to trimming and J lost 2 bases, with 5 bases between them. Germline CDR1 KGHSH, CDR2 LQKENI. This CDR3 region has 14 residues.

The chain carries TRBV10-3 and TRBJ2-3; 9 bases align to TRBD2. Per germline, CDR1 ENHRY and CDR2 SYGVKD. The CDR3 is 14 residues long. The V and J ends lost 4 bases and 5 bases, in that order; junction bases with no gene match: 4. CDR3: CAISGGLALDTQYF. CDR3 in DNA: TGTGCCATCAGTGGGGGACTAGCTTTAGATACGCAGTATTTT.

This chain joins TRBV7-9 and TRBJ1-3; the D is unclear. The CDR3 is made up of 17 amino acids. Trimming removed 2 bases at V and 7 bases at J, with 21 bases between. Germline CDR1 reads SEHNR; CDR2 reads FQNEAQ (reference sequence). The CDR3 DNA follows: TGTGCCAGCAGCTTATTGGGAGCCCCATCGGAAAGGAACACCATATATTTT. Protein: CASSLLGAPSERNTIYF.

The chain recombines TRBV4-3 with TRBJ2-7; D uncertain. Deletions cut 0 bases from V and 2 bases from J, with 8 bases between. Germline CDR1 LGHNA, CDR2 YSLEER. The CDR3 is 14 residues long. CDR3 region: CASSQETRTYEQYF. As DNA, the CDR3 is TGCGCCAGCAGCCAAGAGACTCGTACCTACGAGCAGTACTTC.

This clone has a single count. J is TRBJ1-1 and V is TRBV12-3 or TRBV12-4, with D hard to call. CDR3 size: 13 residues. The ends were cut back, 6 bases at V and 11 bases at J, with 19 bases in the middle. CDR3 nucleotide sequence: TGTGCCAGCAGCCTGTCGTGGGCAGGTCTCGCTTTCTTT. Protein sequence: CASSLSWAGLAFF.

The chain joins TRBV19 to TRBJ1-1; D unclear. The CDR3 loop spans 15 amino acids. CDR1 is LNHDA, CDR2 SQIVND, per germline (reference sequence). Trimming pared 5 bases from V and 0 bases from J, leaving 13 bases between. The CDR3 sequence: CASSSSGVVNTEAFF. CDR3 sequence (DNA): TGTGCCAGTAGTTCTAGCGGGGTGGTGAACACTGAAGCTTTCTTT.

A single count supports this clone. This chain connects TRBV19 to TRBJ1-5; 7 positions match TRBD1. CDR1 is LNHDA, CDR2 SQIVND, per germline (reference sequence). V lost 10 bases to trimming and J lost 5 bases; unmatched junction nucleotides: 14. The CDR3 loop spans 15 amino acids. The CDR3 sequence: CATHQGGQIHQPQHF. The CDR3 DNA is TGTGCCACCCATCAGGGGGGGCAGATCCATCAGCCCCAGCATTTT.

This clone has only one observation. The rearrangement uses TRBV6-5 and TRBJ1-6; D unclear. Germline values: CDR1 MNHEY, CDR2 SVGAGI. Trimming removed 0 bases at V and 13 bases at J, with 16 bases between. CDR3 size: 15 residues. The DNA of the CDR3 is TGTGCCAGCAGTTACTCGACCCGCCCGGCTGCGCCCCTCCACTTT. Its protein is CASSYSTRPAAPLHF.

The chain recombines TRBV7-9 with TRBJ2-5, with 11 bases matching TRBD2. V lost 3 bases, J lost 3 bases, and 0 bases stayed unmatched. Germline V lookup: CDR1 SEHNR, CDR2 FQNEAQ (reference sequence). The CDR3 extends over 14 amino acids. The CDR3 DNA reads TGTGCCAGCAGCTTGGGACTAGCGGAAGAGACCCAGTACTTC. Translating it yields CASSLGLAEETQYF. The complete variable domain, with remaining parts taken from reference TRBV7-9 and TRBJ2-5, reads DTGVSQNPRHKITKRGQNVTFRCDPISEHNRLYWYRQTLGQGPEFLTYFQNEAQLEKSRLLSDRFSAERPKGSFSTLEIQRTEQGDSAMYLCASSLGLAEETQYFGPGTRLLVL.

This chain links TRBV5-4 with TRBJ2-1, with 11 bases lining up with TRBD2. V was clipped by 1 base and J by 7 bases; unmatched bases: 7. The CDR3 runs 16 residues. Germline values: CDR1 SGHNT, CDR2 YYREEE (reference sequence). The CDR3, as DNA: TGTGCCAGCAGCTTGCCTAGGTTAGCGGGAGGGAATGAGCAGTTCTTC. Translation: CASSLPRLAGGNEQFF.

A few counts support this clone. Here the CDR3 reads CASEGTGPGELFF. CDR3 nucleotide sequence: TGTGCCAGTGAGGGGACAGGGCCCGGGGAGCTGTTTTTT. This chain joins TRBV6-5 and TRBJ2-2; 9 nucleotides match TRBD1. Per the germline V gene, CDR1 is MNHEY and CDR2 is SVGAGI. Germline trimming cut 9 bases from V and 6 bases from J; bases unmatched to any gene: 5. This CDR3 region has 13 residues.

The chain uses TRBV25-1 and TRBJ2-1, with D hard to call. Trimming removed 2 bases at V and 8 bases at J, with 16 bases between. From germline, CDR1 is MGHDK and CDR2 SYGVNS. The CDR3 extends over 15 amino acids. The CDR3 loop is CASSEMSVPRDEQFF. CDR3 sequence (DNA): TGTGCCAGCAGTGAAATGAGCGTCCCCCGTGATGAGCAGTTCTTC.

The rearrangement links TRBV3-1 (or the pseudogene TRBV3-2) to TRBJ2-1, with TRBD2 matching over 12 bases. The germline V gene encodes CDR1 LGHDT and CDR2 YNNKEL (reference sequence). The CDR3 loop spans 18 amino acids. J lost 7 bases, V lost 2 bases, and 12 bases had no gene match. The CDR3 DNA sequence: TGTGCCAGCAGCCAACTTGGACTAGCGGGGTCCTCTGGGAATGAGCAGTTCTTC. Translation: CASSQLGLAGSSGNEQFF.

The chain couples TRBV4-3 to TRBJ2-5; TRBD1 matches at 8 bases. J lost 7 bases, V lost 0 bases, and 7 bases had no gene match. Germline values: CDR1 LGHNA, CDR2 YSLEER. This CDR3 is built from 15 residues. The CDR3 region is CASSQDTQGAGTQYF. The CDR3 DNA reads TGCGCCAGCAGCCAAGATACCCAGGGGGCCGGGACCCAGTACTTC.

CDR3 protein: CASSPLAGTWRGTDTQYF. Written as DNA, the CDR3 is TGTGCCAGCAGCCCCCTAGCGGGGACCTGGAGGGGCACAGATACGCAGTATTTT. The V and J genes are TRBV3-1 (or the pseudogene TRBV3-2) and TRBJ2-3, with 9 nucleotides matching TRBD2. The CDR3 totals 18 residues. Looked up from germline, CDR1 is LGHDT and CDR2 is YNNKEL (reference sequence). Unmatched junction bases numbered 12, after V lost 4 bases and J lost 1 base.